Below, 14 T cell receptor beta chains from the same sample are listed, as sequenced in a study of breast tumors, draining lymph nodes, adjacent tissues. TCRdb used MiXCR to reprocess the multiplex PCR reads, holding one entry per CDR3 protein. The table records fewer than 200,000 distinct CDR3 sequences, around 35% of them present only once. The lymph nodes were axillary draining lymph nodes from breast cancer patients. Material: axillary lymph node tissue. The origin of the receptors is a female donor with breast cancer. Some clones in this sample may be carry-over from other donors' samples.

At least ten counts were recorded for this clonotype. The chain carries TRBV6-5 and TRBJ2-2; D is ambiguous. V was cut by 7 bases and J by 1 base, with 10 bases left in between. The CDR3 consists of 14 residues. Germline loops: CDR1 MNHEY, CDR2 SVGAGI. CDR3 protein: CASNNWENTGELFF. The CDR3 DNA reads TGTGCCAGCAATAATTGGGAGAACACCGGGGAGCTGTTTTTT.

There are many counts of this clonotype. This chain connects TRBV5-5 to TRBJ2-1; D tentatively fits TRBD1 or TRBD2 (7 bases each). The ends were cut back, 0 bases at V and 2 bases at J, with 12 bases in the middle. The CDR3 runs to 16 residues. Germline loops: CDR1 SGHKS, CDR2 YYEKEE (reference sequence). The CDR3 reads CASSLGQGGAYNEQFF. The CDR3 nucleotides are TGTGCCAGCAGCTTGGGCCAGGGGGGGGCCTACAATGAGCAGTTCTTC.

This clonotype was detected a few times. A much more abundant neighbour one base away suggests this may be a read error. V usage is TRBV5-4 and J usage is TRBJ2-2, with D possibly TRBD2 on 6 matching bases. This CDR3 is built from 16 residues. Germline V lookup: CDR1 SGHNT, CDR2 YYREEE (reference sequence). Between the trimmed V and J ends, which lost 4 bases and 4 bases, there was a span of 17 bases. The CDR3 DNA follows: TGTGCCAGCAGCCCGCTTAGGCCGGGGGTCACCGGGGAGCTGTTTTTT. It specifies CASSPLRPGVTGELFF.

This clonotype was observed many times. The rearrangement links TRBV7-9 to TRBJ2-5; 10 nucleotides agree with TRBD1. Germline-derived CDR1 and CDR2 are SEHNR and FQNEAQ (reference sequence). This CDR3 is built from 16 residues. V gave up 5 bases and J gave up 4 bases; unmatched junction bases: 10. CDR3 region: CASSTRPGQGRETQYF. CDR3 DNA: TGTGCCAGCAGCACTCGCCCGGGACAGGGGCGAGAGACCCAGTACTTC.

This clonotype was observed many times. DNA of the CDR3: TGTGCCAGCAACTCCGTGAATGAGCAGTTCTTC. Amino acids: CASNSVNEQFF. The chain couples TRBV12-3 or TRBV12-4 to TRBJ2-1; no clear D. The CDR3 loop spans 11 amino acids. V dropped 7 bases and J dropped 7 bases, with 8 bases sitting between them.

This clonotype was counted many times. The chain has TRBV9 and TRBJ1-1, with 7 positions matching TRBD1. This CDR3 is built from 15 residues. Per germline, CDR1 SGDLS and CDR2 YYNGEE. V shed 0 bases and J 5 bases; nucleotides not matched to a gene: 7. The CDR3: CASSVEYRGRTEAFF. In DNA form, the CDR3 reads TGTGCCAGCAGCGTAGAGTACAGGGGAAGGACTGAAGCTTTCTTT.

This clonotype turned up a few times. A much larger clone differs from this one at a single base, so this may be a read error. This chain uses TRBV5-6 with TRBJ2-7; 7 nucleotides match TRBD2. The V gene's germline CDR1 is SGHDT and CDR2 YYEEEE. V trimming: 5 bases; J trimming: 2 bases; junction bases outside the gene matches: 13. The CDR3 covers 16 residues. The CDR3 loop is CASSSFAPGTTYEQYF. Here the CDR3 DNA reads TGTGCCAGCAGTTCCTTTGCTCCGGGGACTACCTACGAGCAGTACTTC.

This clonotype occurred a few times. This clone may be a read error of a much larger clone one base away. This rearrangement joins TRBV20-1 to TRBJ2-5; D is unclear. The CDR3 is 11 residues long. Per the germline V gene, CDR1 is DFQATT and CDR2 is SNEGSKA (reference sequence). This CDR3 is CSAIKSETQSF. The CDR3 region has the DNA TGCAGTGCCATCAAAAGCGAGACCCAGTCCTTC.

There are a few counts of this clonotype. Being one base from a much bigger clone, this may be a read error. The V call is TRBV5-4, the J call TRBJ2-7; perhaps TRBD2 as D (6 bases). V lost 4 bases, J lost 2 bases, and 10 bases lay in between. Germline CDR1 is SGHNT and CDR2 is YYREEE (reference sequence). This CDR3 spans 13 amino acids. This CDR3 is CASSRGGAYEQYF. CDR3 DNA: TGTGCCAGCAGCCGGGGAGGAGCCTACGAGCAGTACTTC. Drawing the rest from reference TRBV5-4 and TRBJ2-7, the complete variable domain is ETGVTQSPTHLIKTRGQQVTLRCSSQSGHNTVSWYQQALGQGPQFIFQYYREEENGRGNFPPRFSGLQFPNYSSELNVNALELDDSALYLCASSRGGAYEQYFGPGTRLTVT.

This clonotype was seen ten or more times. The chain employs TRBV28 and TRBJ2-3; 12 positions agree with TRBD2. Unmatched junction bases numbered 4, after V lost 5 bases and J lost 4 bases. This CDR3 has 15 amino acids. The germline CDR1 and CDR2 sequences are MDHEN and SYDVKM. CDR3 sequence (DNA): TGTGCCAGCAGTGTGGGACTAGCGGGCGCAGATACGCAGTATTTT. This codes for CASSVGLAGADTQYF.

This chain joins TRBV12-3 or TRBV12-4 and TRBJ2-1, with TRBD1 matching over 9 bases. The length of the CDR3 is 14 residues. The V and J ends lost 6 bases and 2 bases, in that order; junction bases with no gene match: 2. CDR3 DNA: TGTGCCAGCAGACGGACAGGGGCCTACAATGAGCAGTTCTTC. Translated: CASRRTGAYNEQFF.

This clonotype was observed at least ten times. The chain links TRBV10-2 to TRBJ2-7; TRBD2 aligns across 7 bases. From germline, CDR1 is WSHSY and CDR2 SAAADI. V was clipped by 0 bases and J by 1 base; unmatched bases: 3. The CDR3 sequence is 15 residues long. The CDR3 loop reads CASSESAGDSYEQYF. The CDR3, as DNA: TGCGCCAGCAGTGAGTCTGCGGGAGATTCCTACGAGCAGTACTTC.

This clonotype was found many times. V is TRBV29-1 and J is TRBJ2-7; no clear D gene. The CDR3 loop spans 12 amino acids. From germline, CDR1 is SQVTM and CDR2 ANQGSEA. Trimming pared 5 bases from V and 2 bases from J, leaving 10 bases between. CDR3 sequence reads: CSVTRNTYEQYF. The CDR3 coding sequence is TGCAGCGTTACGAGAAATACCTACGAGCAGTACTTC.

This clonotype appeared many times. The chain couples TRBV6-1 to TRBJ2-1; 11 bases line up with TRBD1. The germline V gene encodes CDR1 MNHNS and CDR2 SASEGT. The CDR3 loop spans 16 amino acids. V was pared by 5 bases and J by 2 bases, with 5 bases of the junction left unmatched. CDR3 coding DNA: TGTGCCAGCAGTCTCCGGGACAGGGGGGCCTACAATGAGCAGTTCTTC. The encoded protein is CASSLRDRGAYNEQFF.